One and the same sample provided the 2 T cell receptor beta chains below, sequenced in a study of shared clonotypes between healthy human individuals. This table comes from immunoSEQ multiplex PCR, and its TCRdb copy is limited to in-frame clones, with some not included. In the table there are millions of clones, about 92% of which are singletons. Specimen: naive CD4+ T cells from PBMCs. Indicated subset: CD45RA+ positively selected. Every receptor here comes from a man aged 18 to 29 in good health. Some clones in this sample may be carry-over from other donors' samples.

The chain is built from TRBV18 and TRBJ1-1; 8 bases line up with TRBD1. The CDR3 runs 15 residues. Germline CDR1 KGHSH, CDR2 LQKENI. V lost 2 bases and J lost 3; bases outside the gene matches: 5. CDR3 coding DNA: TGTGCCAGCTCACCAGGACAGGGACCCTACACTGAAGCTTTCTTT. This sequence encodes CASSPGQGPYTEAFF. The full variable domain, completed using reference TRBV18 and TRBJ1-1, is NAGVMQNPRHLVRRRGQEARLRCSPMKGHSHVYWYRQLPEEGLKFMVYLQKENIIDESGMPKERFSAEFPKEGPSILRIQQVVRGDSAAYFCASSPGQGPYTEAFFGQGTRLTVV.

The chain carries TRBV5-4 and TRBJ2-7; TRBD2 matches 11 bases. CDR3 size: 14 residues. Germline CDR1 SGHNT, CDR2 YYREEE (reference sequence). With V trimmed by 2 bases and J by 3 bases, 1 base remained unmatched. CDR3 sequence reads: CASSLLAGDYEQYF. The CDR3 DNA sequence: TGTGCCAGCAGCTTACTAGCGGGAGACTACGAGCAGTACTTC.